The 18 T cell receptor beta chains presented below share a single source sample, sequenced in a study of blood T cell repertoires in COVID-19. Only in-frame clones appear in the TCRdb table, and some are missing; sequencing was by immunoSEQ multiplex PCR. The sample includes approximately 94,000 clones, about 80% of them seen just once. The sample taken for sequencing was peripheral blood. The receptors stem from a man aged 65 to 85 with active or convalescent COVID-19.

The J gene is TRBJ2-3, the V gene TRBV9, with a tentative D call TRBD1 (6 bases). V was pared by 0 bases and J by 4 bases, with 15 bases between. Per germline, CDR1 SGDLS and CDR2 YYNGEE. The CDR3 contains 16 residues. The chain's CDR3 is CASSVVGGEPSDTQYF. The CDR3 DNA reads as TGTGCCAGCAGCGTAGTAGGGGGAGAGCCGTCAGATACGCAGTATTTT. Full variable domain (rest looked up from reference TRBV9 and TRBJ2-3): DSGVTQTPKHLITATGQRVTLRCSPRSGDLSVYWYQQSLDQGLQFLIQYYNGEERAKGNILERFSAQQFPDLHSELNLSSLELGDSALYFCASSVVGGEPSDTQYFGPGTRLTVL.

The chain carries TRBV12-3 or TRBV12-4 and TRBJ1-2, with D unresolved. Trimming cost V 3 bases and J 2 bases, with 7 bases left between them. The CDR3 loop spans 13 amino acids. CDR3 residues: CASSFPGNYGYTF. The CDR3 nucleotides read TGTGCCAGCAGTTTTCCCGGGAACTATGGCTACACCTTC.

V is TRBV12-3 or TRBV12-4 and J is TRBJ2-5; 8 bases align to TRBD1. V gave up 4 bases and J gave up 5 bases; unmatched junction bases: 0. This CDR3 spans 12 amino acids. The chain's CDR3 is CASSWTGETQYF. The CDR3 nucleotides read TGTGCCAGCAGTTGGACAGGGGAGACCCAGTACTTC.

This clone was seen only a few times. The chain carries TRBV3-1 (or the pseudogene TRBV3-2) and TRBJ1-5; no clear D. The length of the CDR3 is 14 residues. Germline V lookup: CDR1 LGHDT, CDR2 YNNKEL (reference sequence). V lost 4 bases, J lost 7 bases, and 14 bases lay in between. CDR3 coding DNA: TGTGCCAGCAGCCCAAGTGGTCTGCGCCAGCCCCAGCATTTT. This translates into CASSPSGLRQPQHF.

The J gene is TRBJ1-6, the V gene TRBV4-3; D might be TRBD1 (5 bases). The germline V and J ends were trimmed by 0 bases and 10 bases, with 16 bases remaining between them. Germline V gives CDR1 LGHNA, CDR2 YSLEER. This CDR3 spans 16 amino acids. The CDR3 is CASSQDKGQGRSPLHF. The CDR3 nucleotides read TGCGCCAGCAGCCAAGATAAGGGCCAGGGTCGATCACCCCTCCACTTT.

The genes are TRBV6-6 and TRBJ2-2; unclear D gene. This CDR3 is 14 amino acids long. Trimming cost V 4 bases and J 1 base, with 7 bases left between them. CDR1 and CDR2 from the germline V gene are MNHNY and SVGAGI (reference sequence). CDR3 sequence reads: CASSSNGNTGELFF. The CDR3 DNA reads as TGTGCCAGCAGTTCAAACGGGAACACCGGGGAGCTGTTTTTT.

The chain recombines TRBV19 with TRBJ2-5, with 9 bases identical to TRBD2. This CDR3 is built from 15 residues. V lost 3 bases and J lost 9; bases outside the gene matches: 11. Germline V gene data show CDR1 as LNHDA and CDR2 as SQIVND (reference sequence). CDR3 sequence reads: CASSIGAGLARAQYF. The DNA of the CDR3 is TGTGCCAGTAGTATTGGGGCCGGACTAGCGAGAGCCCAGTACTTC.

The rearrangement uses TRBV28 and TRBJ1-5, with TRBD1 as a possible D gene (6 bases). Trimming shortened V by 1 base and J by 6 bases, and 16 bases separated the two germline ends. CDR1 is MDHEN and CDR2 is SYDVKM in the germline V gene. This CDR3 region has 16 residues. CDR3 DNA sequence: TGTGCCAGCAGTTTATCCGGGACACCTCACGGTCAGCCCCAGCATTTT. Encoded protein: CASSLSGTPHGQPQHF.

This clone was observed a few times. This sequence joins TRBV5-1 and TRBJ2-7; no definite D call. The germline CDR1 and CDR2 sequences are SGHRS and YFSETQ. V gave up 1 base and J gave up 0 bases, with 11 bases separating them. This CDR3 contains 15 residues. The DNA for the CDR3 is TGCGCCAGCAGCTTGTGGGCTAATCCCTCCTACGAGCAGTACTTC. Translation: CASSLWANPSYEQYF. The whole variable domain, filled in from reference TRBV5-1 and TRBJ2-7, reads KAGVTQTPRYLIKTRGQQVTLSCSPISGHRSVSWYQQTPGQGLQFLFEYFSETQRNKGNFPGRFSGRQFSNSRSEMNVSTLELGDSALYLCASSLWANPSYEQYFGPGTRLTVT.

This clone has only a few counts. The chain couples TRBV19 to TRBJ2-3; the D is unclear. V was trimmed by 6 bases and J by 4 bases, leaving 17 bases between them. CDR3 size: 15 residues. Germline lookup yields CDR1 LNHDA and CDR2 SQIVND (reference sequence). CDR3 sequence reads: CASRSLEQPADTQYF. CDR3 nucleotide sequence: TGTGCCAGTAGGTCTCTCGAACAGCCGGCAGATACGCAGTATTTT.

The rearrangement joins TRBV5-6 to TRBJ1-2; D may be TRBD1 (5 bases). CDR1 is SGHDT, CDR2 YYEEEE, per germline. V lost 4 bases, J lost 1 base, and 14 bases lay in between. CDR3 length equals 15 residues. The CDR3 loop reads CASSRGASNNYGYTF. Written as DNA, the CDR3 is TGTGCCAGCAGCCGTGGGGCCTCGAATAACTATGGCTACACCTTC.

The chain joins TRBV28 to TRBJ2-7, with 7 bases fitting TRBD1. CDR3 length equals 14 residues. Germline CDR1 and CDR2: MDHEN and SYDVKM. V lost 6 bases and J lost 1; bases outside the gene matches: 6. The CDR3 here is CASRAGTASYEQYF. The CDR3 DNA reads TGTGCCAGCAGGGCTGGGACAGCATCCTACGAGCAGTACTTC.

V and J are TRBV7-2 and TRBJ2-2, with 9 bases fitting TRBD1. Losses at the gene ends were 0 bases for V and 4 bases for J; bases not matched to a gene: 0. The CDR3 loop spans 15 amino acids. Germline assignment: CDR1 SGHTA and CDR2 FQGNSA. DNA of the CDR3: TGTGCCAGCAGCTTAGCGACAGGGGGCACCGGGGAGCTGTTTTTT. This translates into CASSLATGGTGELFF.

A few counts support this clone. The chain carries TRBV4-3 and TRBJ2-7; the match to TRBD1 covers 10 bases. The CDR3 has 15 residues. Germline loops: CDR1 LGHNA, CDR2 YSLEER. J lost 6 bases, V lost 1 base, and 6 bases had no gene match. The CDR3 sequence: CASSQGTGGLFEQYF. The CDR3 DNA reads TGCGCCAGCAGCCAAGGGACAGGGGGGCTCTTCGAGCAGTACTTC.

The table lists this clone with a count of one. The gene calls are TRBV30 and TRBJ2-7, with a possible D match to TRBD1 (6 bases). Trimming shortened V by 1 base and J by 1 base, and 17 bases separated the two germline ends. The germline CDR1 and CDR2 sequences are GTSNPN and SVGIG (reference sequence). This CDR3 contains 16 residues. For the CDR3, the DNA is TGTGCCTGGAGTGCACTCCAGACAGGTGGGTCCTACGAGCAGTACTTC. Its protein product is CAWSALQTGGSYEQYF.

The chain is built from TRBV14 and TRBJ1-2; D is ambiguous. The V and J ends lost 4 bases and 11 bases respectively, with 17 bases between them. Germline values: CDR1 SGHDN, CDR2 FVKESK. This CDR3 contains 13 residues. CDR3 DNA: TGTGCCAGCAGCCCCTGGCGGTCGGTGGAATACACCTTC. Translated: CASSPWRSVEYTF.

V usage is TRBV28 and J usage is TRBJ1-1, with 10 bases that match TRBD1. V shed 5 bases and J 9 bases; nucleotides not matched to a gene: 6. The CDR3 is 13 amino acids. CDR1 and CDR2 (germline): MDHEN, SYDVKM. CDR3 in DNA: TGTGCCAGCAGTCCCTGGGACAGGGGTAAAGCTTTCTTT. It translates to CASSPWDRGKAFF.

The chain carries TRBV19 and TRBJ2-7; TRBD2 is a possible D gene (5 bases). CDR1 is LNHDA, CDR2 SQIVND, per germline (reference sequence). This CDR3 is 14 amino acids long. Trimming cost V 4 bases and J 1 base, with 11 bases left between them. CDR3 nucleotides: TGTGCCAGTAGTACCTCCGGGAATTCCTACGAGCAGTACTTC. This translates into CASSTSGNSYEQYF.